The clone carrying this T cell receptor beta chain was detected only a few times. These data originate in a study of patients and donors after allogeneic stem cell transplantation. The CDR3 length is 13 residues. After removal of 5 bases from V and 3 bases from J, the junction contained 4 bases not matched to a gene. Germline CDR1 and CDR2: DFQATT and SNEGSKA (reference sequence). TCRdb reprocessed the RT-PCR reads via MiXCR and lists one record per CDR3 protein. The table lists approximately 31,000 distinct CDR3 sequences, 30% to 40% of them singletons, with approximately 82% in the top ten. This sequence originates from a human donor who was either an allogeneic HSCT recipient or a stem cell or donor lymphocyte infusion donor (not recorded which). It is not recorded whose cells these are; they may come from a transplant donor. The genes are TRBV20-1 and TRBJ1-1, with TRBD1 identical over 9 bases. The sample was blood, either unsorted or a sorted T cell fraction (not recorded which). CDR3 region: CSAGQGKHTEAFF. In nucleotides, the CDR3 is TGCAGTGCTGGACAGGGGAAGCACACTGAAGCTTTCTTT.